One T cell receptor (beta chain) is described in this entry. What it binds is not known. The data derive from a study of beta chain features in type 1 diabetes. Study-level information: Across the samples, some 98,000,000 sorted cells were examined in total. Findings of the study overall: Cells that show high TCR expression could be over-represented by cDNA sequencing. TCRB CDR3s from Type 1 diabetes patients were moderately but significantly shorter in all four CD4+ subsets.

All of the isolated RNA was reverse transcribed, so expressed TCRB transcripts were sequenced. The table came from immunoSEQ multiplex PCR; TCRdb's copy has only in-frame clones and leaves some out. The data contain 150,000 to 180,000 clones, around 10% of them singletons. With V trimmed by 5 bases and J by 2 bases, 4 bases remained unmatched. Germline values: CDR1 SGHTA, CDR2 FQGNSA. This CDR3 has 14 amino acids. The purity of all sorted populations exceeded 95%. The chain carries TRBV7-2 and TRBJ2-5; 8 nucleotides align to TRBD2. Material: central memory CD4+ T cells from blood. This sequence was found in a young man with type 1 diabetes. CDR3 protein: CASSLQRGQETQYF. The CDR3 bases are TGTGCCAGCAGCCTACAGCGGGGGCAAGAGACCCAGTACTTC.